This is a list of T cell receptor beta chains from one sample in a study of blood T cell repertoires in COVID-19. Clones were sequenced by immunoSEQ multiplex PCR, and TCRdb holds only the in-frame ones, with some missing. The table includes around 190,000 clones, about four fifths detected once. The sample taken for sequencing was peripheral blood. These receptors came from a man between 70 and 80 years old with active or convalescent COVID-19. The CDR3 runs from the conserved cysteine through the conserved F or W. Fields, in order: clone size, D gene, CDR3 length, J gene, V gene, CDR3 DNA, CDR3 protein. D genes are given only for firm matches. The size entry is marked missing in some rows and otherwise reads once, few, many or a size class.

. TRBD1 16 TRBJ2-7 TRBV27 TGTGCCAGCAGTTTATCCCCAGGACAGGGTTTCGACGAGCAGTACTTC CASSLSPGQGFDEQYF
once TRBD1 15 TRBJ2-2 TRBV2 TGTGCCAGCCTTACTAGGGGGCTGGGCACCGGGGAGCTGTTTTTT CASLTRGLGTGELFF
. TRBD1 14 TRBJ1-4 TRBV2 TGTGCCAGCAGTGAAGGGACAGGGGTGGAAAAACTGTTTTTT CASSEGTGVEKLFF
. . 13 TRBJ2-7 TRBV7-9 TGTGCCAGCAGCCCGGGGGTAGTCTACGAGCAGTACTTC CASSPGVVYEQYF
. . 11 TRBJ1-2 TRBV30 TGTGCCTGGACCGACCAGATATGGGCCCACTTC CAWTDQIWAHF
. . 13 TRBJ2-1 TRBV7-3 TGTGCCAGCAGCGGAGGGCTGGGGAATGAGCAGTTCTTC CASSGGLGNEQFF
. . 15 TRBJ1-5 TRBV28 TGTGCCAGCAGTTTCCGGGACACAAACAATCAGCCCCAGCATTTT CASSFRDTNNQPQHF
. TRBD1 16 TRBJ1-3 TRBV28 TGTGCCAGCAGTTTACTGACCAGGGGGCCTGGAAACACCATATATTTT CASSLLTRGPGNTIYF
. . 14 TRBJ2-7 TRBV30 TGTGCCTGGAAGCCCCGAGGGGGCTCCTACGAGCAGTACTTC CAWKPRGGSYEQYF
. TRBD1 15 TRBJ1-5 TRBV28 TGTGCCAGCAGTTTACAGACAGGGATGGCTCAGCCCCAGCATTTT CASSLQTGMAQPQHF
. . 13 TRBJ2-3 TRBV5-1 TGCGCCAGCAGCTTGCCGAGCACAGATACGCAGTATTTT CASSLPSTDTQYF
. TRBD2 14 TRBJ2-5 TRBV9 TGTGCCAGCAGCGTGGGACTAGCAGGAGAGACCCAGTACTTC CASSVGLAGETQYF
. . 14 TRBJ1-3 TRBV2 TGTGCCAGCAAGACAGAAAGCTCTGGAAACACCATATATTTT CASKTESSGNTIYF
. TRBD1 15 TRBJ2-3 TRBV27 TGTGCCAGCAGTTTATCGCCGACAGGGACAGATACGCAGTATTTT CASSLSPTGTDTQYF
. . 13 TRBJ1-4 TRBV2 TGTGCCAGCAAATACGGAACTAATGAAAAACTGTTTTTT CASKYGTNEKLFF
. . 14 TRBJ1-1 TRBV5-1 TGCGCCAGCAGCTTGGGGTGGGCAGGAAATGAAGCTTTCTTT CASSLGWAGNEAFF
. . 15 TRBJ2-3 TRBV5-6 TGTGCCAGCAGCCCACGGTGGCAGGGGTTAGATACGCAGTATTTT CASSPRWQGLDTQYF
. . 14 TRBJ1-6 TRBV5-1 TGCGCCAGCAGCTTGGATAGGGGAGGATCACCCCTCCACTTT CASSLDRGGSPLHF
few . 15 TRBJ2-7 TRBV7-6 TGTGCCAGCAGCTTAGCCCCGTCCCGGGGCTACGAGCAGTACTTC CASSLAPSRGYEQYF
. . 15 TRBJ2-7 TRBV5-5 TGTGCCAGCAGCCGCGTCGGACAAGGGGCCAGCGAGCAGTACTTC CASSRVGQGASEQYF
few . 15 TRBJ2-1 TRBV7-9 TGTGCCAGCAGCTTCGGACAGCAATCCTACAATGAGCAGTTCTTC CASSFGQQSYNEQFF
. . 15 TRBJ1-6 TRBV7-9 TGTGCCAGCAGCCCCGAACAGGCTTCTAATTCACTCCTCCACTTT CASSPEQASNSLLHF
. . 13 TRBJ1-6 TRBV12-3/TRBV12-4 TGTGCCAGCAGGACAGCTATTAATTCACCCCTCCACTTT CASRTAINSPLHF
. . 16 TRBJ1-5 TRBV5-6 TGTGCCAGCAGTTCCTTATCGGACAATTCCAATCAGCCCCAGCATTTT CASSSLSDNSNQPQHF
once . 18 TRBJ1-1 TRBV3-1/TRBV3-2 TGTGCCAGCAGCCCCACCTTTGGGGGGGCTCAGATTGGCACTGAAGCTTTCTTT CASSPTFGGAQIGTEAFF
. . 16 TRBJ2-7 TRBV6-6 TGTGCCAGCAGTCGGAAAAACAGGGGGGGACCCTACGAGCAGTACTTC CASSRKNRGGPYEQYF
. . 15 TRBJ2-1 TRBV7-3 TGTGCCAGCAGCGCCGTAGCGGCTTCCTACAATGAGCAGTTCTTC CASSAVAASYNEQFF
once . 14 TRBJ1-1 TRBV5-5 TGTGCCAGCAGCTTGGTGGCAGGGGACACTGAAGCTTTCTTT CASSLVAGDTEAFF
once TRBD2 17 TRBJ2-5 TRBV19 TGTGCCAGTAGTATCGGGACGACTAGCGGGGTCGCAGAGACCCAGTACTTC CASSIGTTSGVAETQYF
. . 16 TRBJ2-3 TRBV5-4 TGTGCCAGCAGCTTGTTAAAGGATCGGGGCACAGATACGCAGTATTTT CASSLLKDRGTDTQYF
. TRBD1 14 TRBJ1-5 TRBV2 TGTGCCAGCAATGACAGGGGGTTTAATCAGCCCCAGCATTTT CASNDRGFNQPQHF
once TRBD2 16 TRBJ2-5 TRBV3-1/TRBV3-2 TGTGCCAGCAGCCATGTCCTAGCGGGGGGCCAAGAGACCCAGTACTTC CASSHVLAGGQETQYF
. . 13 TRBJ1-1 TRBV28 TGTGCCAGCAGTTTACGGGGGAGTACTGAAGCTTTCTTT CASSLRGSTEAFF
. TRBD2 18 TRBJ2-7 TRBV5-6 TGTGCCAGCAGCTGGTATACAGGAATCACAATTAGCGGGGTGGACCAGTACTTC CASSWYTGITISGVDQYF
. . 12 TRBJ1-5 TRBV28 TGTGCCAATCAGGGTAGTGGTCAGCCCCAGCATTTT CANQGSGQPQHF
. TRBD1 15 TRBJ1-1 TRBV3-1/TRBV3-2 TGTGCCAGCAGCCAAGTCGGGACAGGAGACACTGAAGCTTTCTTT CASSQVGTGDTEAFF
once . 17 TRBJ2-3 TRBV6-2/TRBV6-3 TGTGCCAGCAGTTACCGGTGGGGCGGGAATAGCACAGATACGCAGTATTTT CASSYRWGGNSTDTQYF
few TRBD2 16 TRBJ2-2 TRBV5-1 TGCGCCAGCAGCTTACTAGCGGGAGTGAACACCGGGGAGCTGTTTTTT CASSLLAGVNTGELFF
. TRBD2 14 TRBJ2-2 TRBV29-1 TGCAGCGGTAGCGGGGGGGCCTTTACCGGGGAGCTGTTTTTT CSGSGGAFTGELFF
. TRBD1 20 TRBJ1-6 TRBV6-2/TRBV6-3 TGTGCCAGCAGTTATCACGCCGGGACAGGGGTTGAAACCTATAATTCACCCCTCCACTTT CASSYHAGTGVETYNSPLHF
. TRBD2 17 TRBJ2-2 TRBV7-2 TGTGCCAGCAGCTTATCACCCGGGACTACGAACACCGGGGAGCTGTTTTTT CASSLSPGTTNTGELFF
. TRBD2 15 TRBJ2-2 TRBV5-1 TGCGCCAGCAGCTTGGCCGGGGGGGAACCCGGGGAGCTGTTTTTT CASSLAGGEPGELFF
. . 14 TRBJ1-6 TRBV7-2 TGTGCCAGCAGCTTAGCGGCCTCCCATTCACCCCTCCACTTT CASSLAASHSPLHF
. . 19 TRBJ1-3 TRBV1 TGCACCAGCAGCCAAGATAGTACGGTAGGAGCCGACTCTGGAAACACCATATATTTT CTSSQDSTVGADSGNTIYF
. . 13 TRBJ2-7 TRBV10-2 TGCGCCAGCGCCTCAGGGGCTGCAGGCGAGCAGTACTTC CASASGAAGEQYF
. . 12 TRBJ2-5 TRBV2 TGTGCCAGCGCGCGGGTCCAAGAGACCCAGTACTTC CASARVQETQYF
. TRBD1 16 TRBJ2-2 TRBV10-3 TGTGCCATCAGTGCTACCGGACAGGGGGACACCGGGGAGCTGTTTTTT CAISATGQGDTGELFF
. . 15 TRBJ1-5 TRBV4-1 TGCGCCAGCAGCCAGGATACAGGGCGCAATCAGCCCCAGCATTTT CASSQDTGRNQPQHF
. . 17 TRBJ2-1 TRBV7-2 TGTGCCAGCAGCTTTCGGTCGGCGACAACGATTTACAATGAGCAGTTCTTC CASSFRSATTIYNEQFF
. . 13 TRBJ1-2 TRBV6-2/TRBV6-3 TGTGCCAGCAGTTACGAGGCAGTCTATGGCTACACCTTC CASSYEAVYGYTF
. TRBD2 16 TRBJ2-3 TRBV5-4 TGTGCCAGCAGCTTGGCCGGGACTAGGGGCACAGATACGCAGTATTTT CASSLAGTRGTDTQYF
. . 14 TRBJ1-2 TRBV27 TGTGCCAGCAGTCCTCGCATAGAGCGTGGAGGCTACACCTTC CASSPRIERGGYTF